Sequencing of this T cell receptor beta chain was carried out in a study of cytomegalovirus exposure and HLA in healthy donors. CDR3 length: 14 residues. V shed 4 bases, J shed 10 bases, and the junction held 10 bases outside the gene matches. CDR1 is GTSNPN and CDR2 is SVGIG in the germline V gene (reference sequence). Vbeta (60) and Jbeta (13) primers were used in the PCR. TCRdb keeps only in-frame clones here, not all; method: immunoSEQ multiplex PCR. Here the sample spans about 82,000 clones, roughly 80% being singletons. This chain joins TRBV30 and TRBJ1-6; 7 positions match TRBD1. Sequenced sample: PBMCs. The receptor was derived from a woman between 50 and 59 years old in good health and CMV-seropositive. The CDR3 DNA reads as TGTGCCTGGATGATACAGGGGAATGGGTCACCCCTCCACTTT. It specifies CAWMIQGNGSPLHF.